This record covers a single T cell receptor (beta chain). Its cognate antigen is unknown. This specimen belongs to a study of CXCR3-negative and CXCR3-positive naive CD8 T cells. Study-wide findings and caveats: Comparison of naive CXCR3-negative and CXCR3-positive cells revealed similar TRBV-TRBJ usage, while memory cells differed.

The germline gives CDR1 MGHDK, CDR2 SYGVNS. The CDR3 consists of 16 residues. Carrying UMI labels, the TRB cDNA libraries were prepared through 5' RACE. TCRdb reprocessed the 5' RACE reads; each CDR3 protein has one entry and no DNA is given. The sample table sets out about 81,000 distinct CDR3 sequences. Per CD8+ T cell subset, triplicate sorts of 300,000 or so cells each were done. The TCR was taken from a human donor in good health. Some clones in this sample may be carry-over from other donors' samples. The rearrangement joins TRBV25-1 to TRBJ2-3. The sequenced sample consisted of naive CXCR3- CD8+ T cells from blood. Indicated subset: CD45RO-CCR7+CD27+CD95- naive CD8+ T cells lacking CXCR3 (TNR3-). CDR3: CASSEYLRDGTDTQYF.